This is a list of T cell receptor beta chains from one sample in a study of blood T cell repertoires in COVID-19. Sequenced by immunoSEQ multiplex PCR; TCRdb stores in-frame clones only, minus some. The sample lists hundreds of thousands of clones; around 90% were seen once. The sample taken for sequencing was PBMCs or T cells enriched from blood (not recorded which). The receptors were sampled from a woman aged 40 to 50 who had recovered from COVID-19. The conserved cysteine and the conserved F or W are not part of the CDR3 here. The order of the fields is V gene, J gene, CDR3 protein.

v_gene: TRBV7-9
j_gene: TRBJ2-3
CDR3aa: ASSLGSSSTDTQY

v_gene: TRBV28
j_gene: TRBJ2-1
CDR3aa: ASSDSGTGPNEQF

v_gene: TRBV4-2
j_gene: TRBJ2-7
CDR3aa: ASSLTSGNSYEQY

v_gene: TRBV5-1
j_gene: TRBJ2-7
CDR3aa: ASSLERGSEQY

v_gene: TRBV7-2
j_gene: TRBJ1-1
CDR3aa: ASSSDRFSEAF

v_gene: TRBV2
j_gene: TRBJ2-3
CDR3aa: ASSRQSPKVDTQY

v_gene: TRBV7-2
j_gene: TRBJ2-7
CDR3aa: ASSFGGDPYEQY

v_gene: TRBV2
j_gene: TRBJ2-1
CDR3aa: ASSVPKGGQKNEQF

v_gene: TRBV10-2
j_gene: TRBJ2-5
CDR3aa: ASSVQGETQY

v_gene: TRBV10-1
j_gene: TRBJ2-5
CDR3aa: ASSYGQGAYETQY

v_gene: TRBV5-1
j_gene: TRBJ1-2
CDR3aa: ASSLSAGGMGYT

v_gene: TRBV7-2
j_gene: TRBJ2-1
CDR3aa: ASSLKPGGPNEQF

v_gene: TRBV15
j_gene: TRBJ2-7
CDR3aa: ATSRVLAGADEQY

v_gene: TRBV15
j_gene: TRBJ1-4
CDR3aa: ATSRERLGRGIATNEKLF

v_gene: TRBV18
j_gene: TRBJ1-1
CDR3aa: ASSPLRDREAF

v_gene: TRBV21-1
j_gene: TRBJ2-1
CDR3aa: ASSKGGGSWIEQF

v_gene: TRBV18
j_gene: TRBJ1-5
CDR3aa: ASSSRAGTGSEQPQH

v_gene: TRBV5-1
j_gene: TRBJ1-2
CDR3aa: ASSPGTASYGYT

v_gene: TRBV2
j_gene: TRBJ1-5
CDR3aa: ATKTLNNQPQH

v_gene: TRBV28
j_gene: TRBJ1-4
CDR3aa: ASSFSNQNEKLF

v_gene: TRBV2
j_gene: TRBJ2-2
CDR3aa: ASSRVFGNTGELF

v_gene: TRBV5-1
j_gene: TRBJ2-7
CDR3aa: ASSFLSSGSLPYEQY

v_gene: TRBV7-2
j_gene: TRBJ2-2
CDR3aa: ASSLLTRADGELF

v_gene: TRBV9
j_gene: TRBJ2-7
CDR3aa: ASSEGGLAHEQY

v_gene: TRBV6-5
j_gene: TRBJ2-7
CDR3aa: ASSYSSGAYEQY

v_gene: TRBV2
j_gene: TRBJ1-3
CDR3aa: ASSETRQGRNTIY

v_gene: TRBV4-3
j_gene: TRBJ2-4
CDR3aa: ASSQGRATKNIQY

v_gene: TRBV30
j_gene: TRBJ1-2
CDR3aa: AWSFDGAGGYT

v_gene: TRBV28
j_gene: TRBJ2-1
CDR3aa: ASRPKTREQF

v_gene: TRBV6-5
j_gene: TRBJ2-1
CDR3aa: ASSSRADEQF

v_gene: TRBV30
j_gene: TRBJ2-1
CDR3aa: AWRGLNYNEQF

v_gene: TRBV2
j_gene: TRBJ1-5
CDR3aa: ASSEQGGQPQH

v_gene: TRBV9
j_gene: TRBJ2-5
CDR3aa: ASSVGYAGEGETQY

v_gene: TRBV4-2
j_gene: TRBJ1-3
CDR3aa: ASSQDQGLSGNTIY

v_gene: TRBV19
j_gene: TRBJ2-3
CDR3aa: ASLSRTDTQY

v_gene: TRBV28
j_gene: TRBJ1-6
CDR3aa: ASSLSQGADSPLH

v_gene: TRBV4-1
j_gene: TRBJ2-3
CDR3aa: ASKGVGDRYTDTQY

v_gene: TRBV2
j_gene: TRBJ2-3
CDR3aa: ASSEGLAGGSTDTQY

v_gene: TRBV19
j_gene: TRBJ2-7
CDR3aa: ASSTLRGTGLSEQY

v_gene: TRBV5-1
j_gene: TRBJ2-7
CDR3aa: ASSTTGAEQY

v_gene: TRBV27
j_gene: TRBJ2-1
CDR3aa: ASSSETSGYNEQF